These 30 T cell receptor beta chains share one sample of origin, sequenced in a study of T cell responses to AZD1222 COVID-19 vaccine. Profiling relied on immunoSEQ multiplex PCR, and the TCRdb table lists in-frame clones only, not all of them. The table has approximately 90,000 clones, around 87% seen once; the top ten hold 8% to 9.5%. This specimen was peripheral blood, taken on day 0 of AZD1222 vaccination. The receptor source for this set is an adult in good health.

The CDR3 nucleotides read TGTGCCAGCAGCCCGGGACAGGGCGGATACAATGAGCAGTTCTTC. Encoded protein: CASSPGQGGYNEQFF. The rearrangement uses TRBV7-3 and TRBJ2-1; 9 bases map to TRBD1. J lost 4 bases, V lost 5 bases, and 6 bases had no gene match. Germline V gene lookup returns CDR1 SGHTA and CDR2 FQGTGA. The CDR3 runs 15 residues.

This clone is a singleton in its sample. This chain links TRBV7-3 with TRBJ2-3; TRBD2 is a possible D gene (5 bases). Germline V gene lookup returns CDR1 SGHTA and CDR2 FQGTGA. V dropped 4 bases and J dropped 4 bases, with 12 bases sitting between them. CDR3 length: 14 residues. The CDR3 bases are TGTGCCAGCAGCTCCAATCCCGGGGCAGATACGCAGTATTTT. Residues: CASSSNPGADTQYF. Using reference TRBV7-3 and TRBJ2-3 for the parts outside the CDR3, the full variable domain is GAGVSQTPSNKVTEKGKYVELRCDPISGHTALYWYRQSLGQGPEFLIYFQGTGAADDSGLPNDRFFAVRPEGSVSTLKIQRTERGDSAVYLCASSSNPGADTQYFGPGTRLTVL.

The chain employs TRBV18 and TRBJ2-2, with TRBD1 matching over 8 bases. The CDR3 consists of 15 residues. The trim removed 8 bases at V and 6 bases at J, leaving 11 bases unmatched. Germline assignment: CDR1 KGHSH and CDR2 LQKENI. The CDR3 nucleotides are TGTGCCAGCAACCCGACGCAGGGGGCCTCCGGGGAGCTGTTTTTT. Amino acid sequence: CASNPTQGASGELFF.

CDR3 sequence reads: CAWRGSYEQYF. The DNA for the CDR3 is TGTGCCTGGAGAGGCAGTTACGAGCAGTACTTC. The chain is built from TRBV30 and TRBJ2-7; D gene uncertain. Trimming took 3 bases from V and 4 from J, leaving 7 bases between them. Germline CDR1 GTSNPN, CDR2 SVGIG (reference sequence). This CDR3 region has 11 residues. Complete variable domain (other parts from reference TRBV30 and TRBJ2-7): SQTIHQWPATLVQPVGSPLSLECTVEGTSNPNLYWYRQAAGRGLQLLFYSVGIGQISSEVPQNLSASRPQDRQFILSSKKLLLSDSGFYLCAWRGSYEQYFGPGTRLTVT.

V gene TRBV11-2 combines with J gene TRBJ2-5; 7 bases fit TRBD1. With 1 base clipped from V and 2 bases from J, the junction kept 1 base outside the gene matches. Germline V lookup: CDR1 SGHAT, CDR2 FQNNGV. The CDR3 has 14 amino acids. The CDR3 nucleotides read TGTGCCAGCAGCTTAGGACAGGGACAAGAGACCCAGTACTTC. Encoded protein: CASSLGQGQETQYF.

DNA of the CDR3: TGTGCCAGCAGTGAATACACGGGACAGGGAACCTACGAGCAGTACTTC. It specifies CASSEYTGQGTYEQYF. The chain employs TRBV25-1 and TRBJ2-7; 9 nucleotides align to TRBD1. The ends lost 0 bases at V and 2 bases at J; junction bases unmatched: 5. Germline values: CDR1 MGHDK, CDR2 SYGVNS. This CDR3 contains 16 residues.

This clone was picked up a small number of times. The chain recombines TRBV3-1 (or the pseudogene TRBV3-2) with TRBJ1-3; a weak D match, TRBD1 (6 bases). V was trimmed by 1 base and J by 4 bases, leaving 17 bases between them. CDR3 length equals 17 residues. The germline gives CDR1 LGHDT, CDR2 YNNKEL (reference sequence). CDR3: CASSQVPPGAAGNTIYF. For the CDR3, the DNA is TGTGCCAGCAGCCAAGTCCCACCAGGGGCTGCCGGAAACACCATATATTTT.

Only a few counts were recorded for this clone. This CDR3 reads CANTRLLNSPLHF. The CDR3 bases are TGTGCCAACACCCGCTTGTTAAATTCACCCCTCCACTTT. This chain uses TRBV5-8 with TRBJ1-6, with D hard to call. Trimming cost V 9 bases and J 7 bases, with 14 bases left between them. Germline V lookup: CDR1 SGHTS, CDR2 YDEGEE. CDR3 size: 13 residues.

Of note for this clone: The same CDR3 can be traced to other DNA sequences in this sample. The genes are TRBV18 and TRBJ1-5; no clear D. The V gene's germline CDR1 is KGHSH and CDR2 LQKENI. The CDR3 consists of 14 residues. V was pared by 2 bases and J by 1 base, with 6 bases between. CDR3 sequence: CASSPGTSNQPQHF. CDR3 sequence (DNA): TGTGCCAGCTCACCAGGAACGAGCAATCAGCCCCAGCATTTT.

The rearrangement links TRBV6-5 to TRBJ1-5; 7 bases align to TRBD1. With V trimmed by 2 bases and J by 3 bases, 4 bases remained unmatched. CDR3 size: 15 residues. The germline CDR1 and CDR2 sequences are MNHEY and SVGAGI. The CDR3 spells CASSYGGQHNQPQHF. CDR3 in DNA: TGTGCCAGCAGTTACGGGGGACAGCACAATCAGCCCCAGCATTTT.

This clone was recorded a few times. The chain combines TRBV29-1 with TRBJ2-3; unclear D gene. The CDR3 is made up of 14 amino acids. V was shortened by 3 bases and J by 0 bases, with 10 bases between the two germline ends. In germline, CDR1 is SQVTM, CDR2 ANQGSEA. The DNA for the CDR3 is TGCAGCGTTGAGGGTGGAGATAGCACAGATACGCAGTATTTT. Translated: CSVEGGDSTDTQYF.

This CDR3 is CARPRAKEGGMNTEAFF. The CDR3 coding sequence is TGTGCCCGCCCAAGGGCAAAGGAAGGGGGAATGAACACTGAAGCTTTCTTT. The gene calls are TRBV27 and TRBJ1-1, with TRBD1 as a possible D gene (6 bases). The V gene lost 11 bases and the J gene lost 0 bases, with 25 bases spanning the gap. The V gene's germline CDR1 is MNHEY and CDR2 SMNVEV (reference sequence). The CDR3 has 17 amino acids.

The chain combines TRBV6-5 with TRBJ1-5; no definite D call. Germline CDR1 MNHEY, CDR2 SVGAGI. This CDR3 is 15 amino acids long. V shed 6 bases and J shed 1 base, with 13 bases lying between them. The CDR3 sequence: CASRSSTSSNQPQHF. The CDR3 DNA is TGTGCCAGCAGGTCTTCGACATCGAGCAATCAGCCCCAGCATTTT.

This clone was recorded once. The rearrangement links TRBV5-1 to TRBJ1-6; TRBD1 is a possible D gene (5 bases). V was cut by 3 bases and J by 5 bases, with 9 bases left in between. CDR3 size: 14 residues. Germline V CDR1 and CDR2: SGHRS, YFSETQ. CDR3 DNA sequence: TGCGCCAGCAGCTCTACAGGAGATAATTCACCCCTCCACTTT. Translating gives CASSSTGDNSPLHF.

The V and J genes are TRBV30 and TRBJ1-5; the D gene is possibly TRBD1 (6 bases). CDR3 size: 15 residues. V was pared by 5 bases and J by 3 bases, with 17 bases between. The V gene's germline CDR1 is GTSNPN and CDR2 SVGIG (reference sequence). This CDR3 is CAWEKGGRVNQPQHF. The DNA of the CDR3 is TGTGCCTGGGAGAAGGGGGGACGGGTCAATCAGCCCCAGCATTTT.

The chain employs TRBV5-1 and TRBJ1-2, with D unresolved. Trimming took off 4 bases at V and 6 bases at J, with 10 bases between the two ends. CDR1 and CDR2 from the germline V gene are SGHRS and YFSETQ. The CDR3 has 12 amino acids. The CDR3 DNA follows: TGCGCCAGCAGCAGTACAGAGGATGGCTACACCTTC. Translation gives CASSSTEDGYTF.

The J gene is TRBJ2-3, the V gene TRBV5-1; no clear D. The V gene lost 2 bases and the J gene lost 2 bases, with 9 bases spanning the gap. CDR3 size: 14 residues. Germline-derived CDR1 and CDR2 are SGHRS and YFSETQ. The CDR3 is CASSLDILTDTQYF. CDR3 coding DNA: TGCGCCAGCAGCTTAGATATCCTCACAGATACGCAGTATTTT. Based on the CDR3 plus reference TRBV5-1 and TRBJ2-3, the full variable domain is KAGVTQTPRYLIKTRGQQVTLSCSPISGHRSVSWYQQTPGQGLQFLFEYFSETQRNKGNFPGRFSGRQFSNSRSEMNVSTLELGDSALYLCASSLDILTDTQYFGPGTRLTVL.

The rearrangement joins TRBV5-6 to TRBJ1-2; D uncertain. V was clipped by 3 bases and J by 7 bases, with 10 bases between them. The length of the CDR3 is 12 residues. From germline, CDR1 is SGHDT and CDR2 YYEEEE. CDR3 nucleotides: TGTGCCAGCAGCTCCGGTTCGGGTGGCTACACCTTC. It codes for CASSSGSGGYTF.

The table lists this clone with a few counts. The genes are TRBV27 and TRBJ1-2, with D possibly matching TRBD1 (6 bases). CDR3 length: 16 amino acids. The V end lost 2 bases, the J end lost 4 bases, and 17 bases lay between the germline ends. Per the germline V gene, CDR1 is MNHEY and CDR2 is SMNVEV (reference sequence). The CDR3 sequence: CASSLLGRGGVYGYTF. The CDR3 bases are TGTGCCAGCAGTTTACTGGGCAGGGGCGGCGTCTATGGCTACACCTTC.

This clone was picked up a small number of times. The rearrangement joins TRBV4-1 to TRBJ2-7, with TRBD1 matching over 9 bases. Trimming removed 0 bases from V and 2 bases from J; junction bases left unmatched: 2. The CDR3 is 15 residues long. Germline V CDR1 and CDR2: MGHRA, YSYEKL. CDR3 region: CASSQDTGGPYEQYF. As DNA, the CDR3 is TGCGCCAGCAGCCAAGATACAGGGGGCCCCTACGAGCAGTACTTC.

The chain has TRBV4-3 and TRBJ2-5, with D possibly being TRBD1 or TRBD2 (9 bases each). CDR3 length: 16 amino acids. Germline CDR1 LGHNA, CDR2 YSLEER. Deletions cut 6 bases from V and 5 bases from J, with 22 bases between. The DNA of the CDR3 is TGCGCCAGCAGTGTTACAGGGGGCGCGGGGGGGGAGACCCAGTACTTC. It translates to CASSVTGGAGGETQYF.

This chain uses TRBV11-2 with TRBJ2-1; 11 positions match TRBD1. V shed 6 bases and J 6 bases; nucleotides not matched to a gene: 10. Germline loops: CDR1 SGHAT, CDR2 FQNNGV. This CDR3 comprises 16 residues. The CDR3 DNA sequence: TGTGCCAGCAGGGAGGACAGGGGGCTCCCTGGCAATGAGCAGTTCTTC. Translation: CASREDRGLPGNEQFF.

The rearrangement links TRBV7-2 to TRBJ2-2; TRBD2 agrees at 10 bases. The CDR3 length is 18 residues. Germline V gene lookup returns CDR1 SGHTA and CDR2 FQGNSA. V was pared by 5 bases and J by 1 base, with 10 bases of the junction left unmatched. CDR3 sequence: CASSAWPSGGMNTGELFF. The CDR3 coding sequence is TGTGCCAGCAGCGCCTGGCCTAGCGGGGGCATGAACACCGGGGAGCTGTTTTTT. The full variable domain, its missing parts supplied by reference TRBV7-2 and TRBJ2-2, is GAGVSQSPSNKVTEKGKDVELRCDPISGHTALYWYRQSLGQGLEFLIYFQGNSAPDKSGLPSDRFSAERTGGSVSTLTIQRTQQEDSAVYLCASSAWPSGGMNTGELFFGEGSRLTVL.

V usage is TRBV6-5 and J usage is TRBJ2-3; unclear D gene. The CDR3 covers 15 residues. V dropped 0 bases and J dropped 3 bases, with 10 bases sitting between them. From germline, CDR1 is MNHEY and CDR2 SVGAGI. DNA of the CDR3: TGTGCCAGCAGTTACTCGATGGCACAGACAGATACGCAGTATTTT. This codes for CASSYSMAQTDTQYF.

This chain connects TRBV19 to TRBJ1-2; 8 nucleotides line up with TRBD1. The germline V gene encodes CDR1 LNHDA and CDR2 SQIVND (reference sequence). The CDR3 is 15 amino acids. J was trimmed by 2 bases and V by 7 bases; bases with no gene match: 9. The chain's CDR3 is CASKDDRGPNYGYTF. The CDR3 nucleotides are TGTGCCAGTAAGGACGACAGGGGCCCAAACTATGGCTACACCTTC.

J is TRBJ2-1 and V is TRBV4-3; D possibly corresponds to TRBD2 (6 bases). The CDR3 consists of 16 residues. Trimming left V 4 bases short and J 3 bases short, with 16 bases between. The germline V gene encodes CDR1 LGHNA and CDR2 YSLEER. CDR3 sequence reads: CASSPSAGSNYNEQFF. CDR3 nucleotides: TGCGCCAGCAGCCCCTCGGCGGGGTCCAACTACAATGAGCAGTTCTTC.

The rearrangement links TRBV19 to TRBJ1-1; 12 nucleotides line up with TRBD1. Germline V gene sequence: CDR1 LNHDA, CDR2 SQIVND (reference sequence). The V segment lost 6 bases and the J segment 2 bases; nucleotides outside the gene matches: 7. This CDR3 comprises 16 residues. CDR3 amino acids: CASRPGQGALNTEAFF. CDR3 nucleotide sequence: TGTGCCAGTAGGCCGGGACAGGGGGCCTTAAACACTGAAGCTTTCTTT. Looking up the rest from reference TRBV19 and TRBJ1-1 gives the full variable domain: DGGITQSPKYLFRKEGQNVTLSCEQNLNHDAMYWYRQDPGQGLRLIYYSQIVNDFQKGDIAEGYSVSREKKESFPLTVTSAQKNPTAFYLCASRPGQGALNTEAFFGQGTRLTVV.

The chain joins TRBV19 to TRBJ1-1; possibly TRBD1 for D (5 bases). V lost 3 bases and J 10 bases, leaving 12 bases between the germline ends. The CDR3 extends over 12 amino acids. Germline CDR1 is LNHDA and CDR2 is SQIVND (reference sequence). In DNA, the CDR3 is TGTGCCAGTAGTATCGGAGGGGCGAGAGCTTTCTTT. Protein product: CASSIGGARAFF.

V gene TRBV29-1 combines with J gene TRBJ1-2; TRBD1 is a possible D gene (5 bases). Germline V gene sequence: CDR1 SQVTM, CDR2 ANQGSEA. This CDR3 is built from 15 residues. Trimming left V 4 bases short and J 7 bases short, with 22 bases between. The CDR3, as DNA: TGCAGCGTTGCCCCACCCCGTGCAGGGTGGCTTGGCTACACCTTC. As protein: CSVAPPRAGWLGYTF.

The CDR3 DNA sequence: TGCGCCAGCAGCGGCCGTGACAGGGTAAAGGTCGATGAGCAGTTCTTC. It specifies CASSGRDRVKVDEQFF. The chain has TRBV4-3 and TRBJ2-1, with TRBD1 matching 7 bases. This CDR3 has 16 amino acids. Germline trimming cut 5 bases from V and 8 bases from J; bases unmatched to any gene: 15. Germline V gene data show CDR1 as LGHNA and CDR2 as YSLEER.